This T cell receptor (beta chain) was sequenced in a study of T cell responses to AZD1222 COVID-19 vaccine. Findings and caveats of the study: Spike was spanned by vaccine-associated CD4 TCRs, which were dominant at 160-218 and 743-854. Reportedly, nearly half of unique spike TCRs recognized epitopes outside B.1.351/B.1.1.7 mutations. The donor cohort was predominantly white British with a female majority, and clonal diversity may have been underestimated. Recipients of two AZD1222 doses showed rising Spike-specific TCR breadth and depth.

Per the germline V gene, CDR1 is SGHNT and CDR2 is YYREEE (reference sequence). This CDR3 has 16 amino acids. Trimming stripped 3 bases from V and 4 bases from J, with 18 bases between. This table comes from immunoSEQ multiplex PCR, and its TCRdb copy is limited to in-frame clones, with some not included. Of around 180,000 clones listed, 94% are singletons. About this clone itself: Its antigen is not known.

The V call is TRBV5-4, the J call TRBJ2-3; tentative D call: TRBD2 (6 bases). This clonotype was obtained from an adult who received the AZD1222 COVID-19 vaccine. Source: peripheral blood, taken 28 days after the second AZD1222 dose. Here the CDR3 DNA reads TGTGCCAGCAGCTCGGGAGATTATAGACCAGCAGATACGCAGTATTTT. It codes for CASSSGDYRPADTQYF.